A single TCR beta chain is shown here with its context. The sample comes from a study of blood T cell repertoires in COVID-19. For the study at large: Whether acute or convalescent, the COVID-19 samples came from the United States, Italy and Spain. Sources were T cells, B-cell-depleted T cells, or PBMCs; the material itself was cDNA or gDNA.

V shed 1 base and J shed 2 bases, with 5 bases lying between them. Germline lookup yields CDR1 GTSNPN and CDR2 SVGIG (reference sequence). The CDR3 runs to 12 residues. Per the original methods: For nucleated cells, counts were estimated from reference gene primer amplification. Only in-frame clones appear in the TCRdb table, and some are missing; sequencing was by immunoSEQ multiplex PCR. The V and J calls and clone size were taken over from that table, and D and trimming were inferred from the DNA. The sample includes approximately 70,000 clones, 70% to 90% of them seen just once. The sequencing input was peripheral blood. The chain has TRBV30 and TRBJ1-1; no clear D. The sequence was collected from a man between 65 and 80 years old with active COVID-19. The CDR3 is CAWSGGNTEAFF. DNA of the CDR3: TGTGCCTGGAGTGGAGGAAACACTGAAGCTTTCTTT. Using reference TRBV30 and TRBJ1-1 for the parts outside the CDR3, the full variable domain is SQTIHQWPATLVQPVGSPLSLECTVEGTSNPNLYWYRQAAGRGLQLLFYSVGIGQISSEVPQNLSASRPQDRQFILSSKKLLLSDSGFYLCAWSGGNTEAFFGQGTRLTVV.